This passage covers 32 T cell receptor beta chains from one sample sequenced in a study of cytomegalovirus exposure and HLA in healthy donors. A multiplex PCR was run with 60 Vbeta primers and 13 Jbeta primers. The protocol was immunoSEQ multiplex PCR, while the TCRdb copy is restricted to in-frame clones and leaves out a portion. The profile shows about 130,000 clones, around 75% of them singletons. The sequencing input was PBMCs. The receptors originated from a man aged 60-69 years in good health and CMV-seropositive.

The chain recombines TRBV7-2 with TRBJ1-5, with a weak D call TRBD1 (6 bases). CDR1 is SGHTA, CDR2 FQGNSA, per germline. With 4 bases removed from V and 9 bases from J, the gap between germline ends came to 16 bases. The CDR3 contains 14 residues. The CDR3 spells CASSSQGGDRPQHF. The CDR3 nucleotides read TGTGCCAGCAGCTCACAGGGTGGAGATCGGCCCCAGCATTTT.

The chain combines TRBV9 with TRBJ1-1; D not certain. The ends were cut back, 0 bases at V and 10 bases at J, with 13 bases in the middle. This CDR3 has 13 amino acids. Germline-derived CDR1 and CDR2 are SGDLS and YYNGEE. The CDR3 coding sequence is TGTGCCAGCAGCGTAGTAACCGGTGGTGGAGCTTTCTTT. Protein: CASSVVTGGGAFF.

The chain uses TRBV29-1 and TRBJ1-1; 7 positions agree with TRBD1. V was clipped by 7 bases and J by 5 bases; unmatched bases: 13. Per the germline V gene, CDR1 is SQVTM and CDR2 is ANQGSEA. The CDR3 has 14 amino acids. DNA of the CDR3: TGCAGCGCTCGCGGAGCAGGGGGTGCAACTGAAGCTTTCTTT. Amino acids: CSARGAGGATEAFF. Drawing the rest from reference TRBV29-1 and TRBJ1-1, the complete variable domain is SAVISQKPSRDICQRGTSLTIQCQVDSQVTMMFWYRQQPGQSLTLIATANQGSEATYESGFVIDKFPISRPNLTFSTLTVSNMSPEDSSIYLCSARGAGGATEAFFGQGTRLTVV.

The CDR3 nucleotides read TGTGCCAGCAGCCTCGGCGGGGGACAGGACGAGCAGTACTTC. The encoded protein is CASSLGGGQDEQYF. The J gene is TRBJ2-7, the V gene TRBV4-2; a possible D gene is TRBD1 (8 bases). Germline loops: CDR1 LGHNA, CDR2 YNFKEQ. The CDR3 has 14 residues. With 4 bases removed from V and 5 bases from J, the gap between germline ends came to 15 bases.

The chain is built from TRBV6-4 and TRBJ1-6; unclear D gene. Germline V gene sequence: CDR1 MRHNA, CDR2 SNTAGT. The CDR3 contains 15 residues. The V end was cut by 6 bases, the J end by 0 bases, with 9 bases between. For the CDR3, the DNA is TGTGCCAGCAGGGCGCAGGTCTCCTATAATTCACCCCTCCACTTT. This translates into CASRAQVSYNSPLHF.

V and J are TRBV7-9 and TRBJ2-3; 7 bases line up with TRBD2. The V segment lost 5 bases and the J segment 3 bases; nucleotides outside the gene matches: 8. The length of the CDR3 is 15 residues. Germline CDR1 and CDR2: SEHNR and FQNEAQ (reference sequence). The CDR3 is CASSLGTGLTDTQYF. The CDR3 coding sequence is TGTGCCAGCAGCCTCGGGACGGGACTAACAGATACGCAGTATTTT.

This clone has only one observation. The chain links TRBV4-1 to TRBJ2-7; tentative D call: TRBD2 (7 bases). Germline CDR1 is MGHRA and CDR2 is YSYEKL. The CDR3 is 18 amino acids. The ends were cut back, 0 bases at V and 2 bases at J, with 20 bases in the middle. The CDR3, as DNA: TGCGCCAGCAGCCAAGATTTATTGGGGGAGGGGACACCCTACGAGCAGTACTTC. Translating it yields CASSQDLLGEGTPYEQYF.

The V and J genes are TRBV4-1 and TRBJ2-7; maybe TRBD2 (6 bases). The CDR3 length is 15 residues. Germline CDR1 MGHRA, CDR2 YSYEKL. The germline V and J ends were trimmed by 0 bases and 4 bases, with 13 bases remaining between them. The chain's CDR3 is CASSQDRWRGYEQYF. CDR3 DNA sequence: TGCGCCAGCAGCCAAGATCGGTGGAGGGGATACGAGCAGTACTTC.

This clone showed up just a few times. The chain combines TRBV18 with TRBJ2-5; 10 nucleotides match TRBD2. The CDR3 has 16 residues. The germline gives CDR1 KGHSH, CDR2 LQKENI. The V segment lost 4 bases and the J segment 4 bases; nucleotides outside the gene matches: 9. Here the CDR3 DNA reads TGTGCCAGCTCACGGCTAGCGGGGGCCCTTCGAGAGACCCAGTACTTC. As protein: CASSRLAGALRETQYF.

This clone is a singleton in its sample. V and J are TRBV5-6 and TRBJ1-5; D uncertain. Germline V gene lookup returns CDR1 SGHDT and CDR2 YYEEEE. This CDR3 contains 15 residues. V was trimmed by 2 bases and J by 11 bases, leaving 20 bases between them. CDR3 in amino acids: CASSFGDTRVSAQHF. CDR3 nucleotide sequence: TGTGCCAGCAGCTTCGGGGATACTAGGGTCTCAGCCCAGCATTTT.

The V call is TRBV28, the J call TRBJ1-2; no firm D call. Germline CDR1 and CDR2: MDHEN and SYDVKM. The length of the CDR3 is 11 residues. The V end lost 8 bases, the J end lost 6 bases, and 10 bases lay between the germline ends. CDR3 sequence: CASGPPHGYTF. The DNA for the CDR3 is TGTGCCAGCGGCCCCCCCCATGGCTACACCTTC.

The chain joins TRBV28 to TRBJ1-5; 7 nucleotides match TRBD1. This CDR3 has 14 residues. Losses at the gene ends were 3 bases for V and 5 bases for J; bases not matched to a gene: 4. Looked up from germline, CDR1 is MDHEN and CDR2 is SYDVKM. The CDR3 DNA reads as TGTGCCAGCAGTTTGGGACAGAGTTATCAGCCCCAGCATTTT. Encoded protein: CASSLGQSYQPQHF.

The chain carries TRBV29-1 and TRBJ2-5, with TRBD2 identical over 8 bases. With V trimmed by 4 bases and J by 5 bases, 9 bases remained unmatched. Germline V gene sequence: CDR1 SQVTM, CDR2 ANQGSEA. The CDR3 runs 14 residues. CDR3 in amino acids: CSVGVGTSKETQYF. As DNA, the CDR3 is TGCAGCGTTGGGGTAGGGACTAGTAAGGAGACCCAGTACTTC.

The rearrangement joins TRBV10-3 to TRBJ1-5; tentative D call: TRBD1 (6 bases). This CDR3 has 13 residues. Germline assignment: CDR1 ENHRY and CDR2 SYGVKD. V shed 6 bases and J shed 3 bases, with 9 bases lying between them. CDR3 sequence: CAISGTNNQPQHF. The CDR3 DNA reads TGTGCCATCAGCGGGACAAACAATCAGCCCCAGCATTTT.

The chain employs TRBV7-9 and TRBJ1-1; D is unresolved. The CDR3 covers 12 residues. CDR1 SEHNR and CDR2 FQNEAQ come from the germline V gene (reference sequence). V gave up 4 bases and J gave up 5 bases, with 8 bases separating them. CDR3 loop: CASSWRETEAFF. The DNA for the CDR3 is TGTGCCAGCAGCTGGAGAGAGACTGAAGCTTTCTTT. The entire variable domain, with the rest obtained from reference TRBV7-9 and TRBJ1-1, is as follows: DTGVSQNPRHKITKRGQNVTFRCDPISEHNRLYWYRQTLGQGPEFLTYFQNEAQLEKSRLLSDRFSAERPKGSFSTLEIQRTEQGDSAMYLCASSWRETEAFFGQGTRLTVV.

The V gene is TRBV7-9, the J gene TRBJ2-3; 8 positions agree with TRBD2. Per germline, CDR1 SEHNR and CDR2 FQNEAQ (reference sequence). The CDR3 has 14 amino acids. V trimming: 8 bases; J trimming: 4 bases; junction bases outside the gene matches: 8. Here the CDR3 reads CASQRTSNSDTQYF. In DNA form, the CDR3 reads TGTGCCAGCCAACGGACTAGCAACTCAGATACGCAGTATTTT.

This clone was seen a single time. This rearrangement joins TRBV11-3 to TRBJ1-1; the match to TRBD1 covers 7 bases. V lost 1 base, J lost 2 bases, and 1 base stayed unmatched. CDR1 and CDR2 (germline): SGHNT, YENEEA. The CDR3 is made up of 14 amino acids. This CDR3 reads CASSLGTGNTEAFF. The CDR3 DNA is TGTGCCAGCAGCTTAGGGACAGGAAACACTGAAGCTTTCTTT. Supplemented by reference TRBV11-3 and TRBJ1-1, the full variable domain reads EAGVVQSPRYKIIEKKQPVAFWCNPISGHNTLYWYLQNLGQGPELLIRYENEEAVDDSQLPKDRFSAERLKGVDSTLKIQPAELGDSAVYLCASSLGTGNTEAFFGQGTRLTVV.

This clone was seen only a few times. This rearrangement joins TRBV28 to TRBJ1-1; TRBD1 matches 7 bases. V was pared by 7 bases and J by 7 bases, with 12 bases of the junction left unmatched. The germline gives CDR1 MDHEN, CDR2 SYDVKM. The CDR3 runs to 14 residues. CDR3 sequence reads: CASTRAGTAHEAFF. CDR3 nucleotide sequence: TGTGCCAGCACCCGAGCCGGGACAGCCCATGAAGCTTTCTTT.

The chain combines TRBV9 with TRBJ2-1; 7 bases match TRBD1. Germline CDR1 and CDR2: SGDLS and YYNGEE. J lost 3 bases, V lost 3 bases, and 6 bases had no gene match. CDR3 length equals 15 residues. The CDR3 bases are TGTGCCAGCAGCGCCCGGGACAGCCTCTACAATGAGCAGTTCTTC. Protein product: CASSARDSLYNEQFF. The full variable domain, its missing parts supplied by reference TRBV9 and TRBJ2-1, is DSGVTQTPKHLITATGQRVTLRCSPRSGDLSVYWYQQSLDQGLQFLIQYYNGEERAKGNILERFSAQQFPDLHSELNLSSLELGDSALYFCASSARDSLYNEQFFGPGTRLTVL.

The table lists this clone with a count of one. As DNA, the CDR3 is TGTGCCAGCTCACCAACTCCGGGACAGGGGCCTGAAGCTTTCTTT. Protein product: CASSPTPGQGPEAFF. This chain uses TRBV18 with TRBJ1-1; TRBD1 matches at 10 bases. The V gene end was trimmed by 2 bases and the J gene end by 6 bases; junction bases not matched to a gene: 6. Per the germline V gene, CDR1 is KGHSH and CDR2 is LQKENI. The CDR3 loop spans 15 amino acids.

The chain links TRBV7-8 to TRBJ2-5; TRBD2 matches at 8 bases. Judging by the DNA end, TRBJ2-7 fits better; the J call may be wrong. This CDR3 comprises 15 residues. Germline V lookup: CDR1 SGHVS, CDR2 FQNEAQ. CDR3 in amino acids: CASLPRRGGTYEQYF. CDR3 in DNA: TGTGCCAGCCTGCCTCGCCGGGGGGGTACCTACGAGCAGTACTTC.

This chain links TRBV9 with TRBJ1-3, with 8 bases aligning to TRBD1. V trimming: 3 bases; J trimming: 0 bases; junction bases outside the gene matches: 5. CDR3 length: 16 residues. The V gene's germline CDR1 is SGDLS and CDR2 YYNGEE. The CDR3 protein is CASSAQGVSSGNTIYF. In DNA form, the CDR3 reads TGTGCCAGCAGCGCACAGGGGGTCAGCTCTGGAAACACCATATATTTT.

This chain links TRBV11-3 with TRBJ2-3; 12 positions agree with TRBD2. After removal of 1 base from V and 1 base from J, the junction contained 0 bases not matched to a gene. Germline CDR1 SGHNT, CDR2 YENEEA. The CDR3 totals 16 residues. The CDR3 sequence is CASSLGTSGGTDTQYF. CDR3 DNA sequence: TGTGCCAGCAGCTTAGGGACTAGCGGGGGCACAGATACGCAGTATTTT.

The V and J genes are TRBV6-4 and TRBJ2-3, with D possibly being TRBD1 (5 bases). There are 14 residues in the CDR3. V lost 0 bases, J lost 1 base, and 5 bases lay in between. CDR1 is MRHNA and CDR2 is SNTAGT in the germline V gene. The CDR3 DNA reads TGTGCCAGCAGTGACTCAGGGGGCACAGATACGCAGTATTTT. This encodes CASSDSGGTDTQYF.

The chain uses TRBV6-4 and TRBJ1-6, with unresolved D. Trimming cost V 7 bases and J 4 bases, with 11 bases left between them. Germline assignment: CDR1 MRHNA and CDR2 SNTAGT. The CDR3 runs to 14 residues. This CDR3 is CASIRCDYNSPLHF. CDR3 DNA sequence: TGTGCCAGCATACGGTGTGATTATAATTCACCCCTCCACTTT.

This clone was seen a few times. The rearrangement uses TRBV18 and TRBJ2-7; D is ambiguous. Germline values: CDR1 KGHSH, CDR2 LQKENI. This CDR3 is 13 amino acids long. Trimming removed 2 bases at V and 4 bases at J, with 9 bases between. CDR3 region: CASSPGLEYEQYF. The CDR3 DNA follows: TGTGCCAGCTCACCAGGGCTTGAATACGAGCAGTACTTC.

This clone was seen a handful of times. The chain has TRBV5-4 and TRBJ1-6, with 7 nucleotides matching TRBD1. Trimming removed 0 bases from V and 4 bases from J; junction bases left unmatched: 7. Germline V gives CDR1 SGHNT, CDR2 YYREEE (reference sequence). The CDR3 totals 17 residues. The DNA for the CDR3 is TGTGCCAGCAGCTTGGAAAGAGGGGGCGGTTATAATTCACCCCTCCACTTT. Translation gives CASSLERGGGYNSPLHF.

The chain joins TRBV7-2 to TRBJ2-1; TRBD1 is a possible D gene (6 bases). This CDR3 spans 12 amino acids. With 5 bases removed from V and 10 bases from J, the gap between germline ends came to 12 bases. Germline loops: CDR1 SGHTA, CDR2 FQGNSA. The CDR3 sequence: CASSQSDREQFF. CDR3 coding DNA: TGTGCCAGCAGCCAATCAGACAGGGAGCAGTTCTTC. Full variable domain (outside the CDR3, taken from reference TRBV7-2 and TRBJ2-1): GAGVSQSPSNKVTEKGKDVELRCDPISGHTALYWYRQSLGQGLEFLIYFQGNSAPDKSGLPSDRFSAERTGGSVSTLTIQRTQQEDSAVYLCASSQSDREQFFGPGTRLTVL.

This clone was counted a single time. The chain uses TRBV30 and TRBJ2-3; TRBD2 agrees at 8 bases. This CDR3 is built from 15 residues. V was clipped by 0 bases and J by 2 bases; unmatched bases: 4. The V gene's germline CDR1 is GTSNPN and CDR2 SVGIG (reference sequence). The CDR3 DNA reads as TGTGCCTGGAGTGTAGGGCGGGGGGACACAGATACGCAGTATTTT. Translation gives CAWSVGRGDTDTQYF. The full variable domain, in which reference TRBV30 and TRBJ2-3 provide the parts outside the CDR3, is SQTIHQWPATLVQPVGSPLSLECTVEGTSNPNLYWYRQAAGRGLQLLFYSVGIGQISSEVPQNLSASRPQDRQFILSSKKLLLSDSGFYLCAWSVGRGDTDTQYFGPGTRLTVL.

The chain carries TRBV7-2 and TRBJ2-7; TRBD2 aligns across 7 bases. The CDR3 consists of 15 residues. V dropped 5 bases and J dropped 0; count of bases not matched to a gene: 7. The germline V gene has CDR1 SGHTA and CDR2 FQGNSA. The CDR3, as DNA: TGTGCCAGCAGCCGCTTGCGGGGGAGCTCCTACGAGCAGTACTTC. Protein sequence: CASSRLRGSSYEQYF.

The CDR3 bases are TGTGCCAGCACCCCCCGGGGGGGGTACACTGAAGCTTTCTTT. Translating it yields CASTPRGGYTEAFF. The chain couples TRBV28 to TRBJ1-1; maybe TRBD1 (5 bases). The CDR3 runs 14 residues. Germline CDR1 MDHEN, CDR2 SYDVKM. Trimming cost V 7 bases and J 3 bases, with 15 bases left between them.

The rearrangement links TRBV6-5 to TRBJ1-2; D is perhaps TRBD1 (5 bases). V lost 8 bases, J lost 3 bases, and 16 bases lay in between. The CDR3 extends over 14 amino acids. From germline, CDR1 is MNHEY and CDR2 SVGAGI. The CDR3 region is CASQPRGKDYGYTF. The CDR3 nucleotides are TGTGCCAGCCAACCCCGGGGGAAGGACTATGGCTACACCTTC.